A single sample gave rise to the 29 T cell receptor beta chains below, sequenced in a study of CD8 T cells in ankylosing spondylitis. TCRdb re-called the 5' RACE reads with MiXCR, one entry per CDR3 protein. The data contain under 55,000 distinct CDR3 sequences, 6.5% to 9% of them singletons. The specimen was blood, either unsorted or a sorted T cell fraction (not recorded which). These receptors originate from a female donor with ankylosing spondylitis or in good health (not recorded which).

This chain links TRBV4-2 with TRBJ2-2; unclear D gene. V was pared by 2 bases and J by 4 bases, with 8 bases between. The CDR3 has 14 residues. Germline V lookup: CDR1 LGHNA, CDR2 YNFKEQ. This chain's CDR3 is CASSQLVGTGELFF. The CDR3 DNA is TGTGCCAGCAGCCAACTGGTCGGCACCGGGGAGCTGTTTTTT.

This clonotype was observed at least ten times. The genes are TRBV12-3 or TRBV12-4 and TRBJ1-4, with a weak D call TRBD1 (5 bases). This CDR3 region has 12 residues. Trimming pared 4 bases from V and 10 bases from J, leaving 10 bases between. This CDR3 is CASSSTELKLFF. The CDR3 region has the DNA TGTGCCAGCAGTTCGACAGAGCTAAAACTGTTTTTT.

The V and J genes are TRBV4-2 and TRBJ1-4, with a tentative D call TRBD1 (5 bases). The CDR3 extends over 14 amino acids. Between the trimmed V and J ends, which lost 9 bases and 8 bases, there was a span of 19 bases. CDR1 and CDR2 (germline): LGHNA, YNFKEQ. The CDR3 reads CARGAGPLGEKLFF. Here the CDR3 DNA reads TGTGCCAGGGGCGCGGGACCGTTGGGGGAAAAACTGTTTTTT.

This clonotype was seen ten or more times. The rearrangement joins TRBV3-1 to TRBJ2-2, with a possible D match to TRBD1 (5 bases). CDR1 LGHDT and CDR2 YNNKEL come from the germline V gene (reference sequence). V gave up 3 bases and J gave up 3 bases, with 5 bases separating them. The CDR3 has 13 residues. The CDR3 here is CASSHRDTGELFF. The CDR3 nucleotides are TGTGCCAGCAGCCACAGGGACACCGGGGAGCTGTTTTTT.

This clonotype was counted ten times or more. The DNA of the CDR3 is TGTGCCAGCAGCTTGGGCGGGGGGCTCTACGAGCAGTACTTC. Encoded protein: CASSLGGGLYEQYF. The chain uses TRBV7-2 and TRBJ2-7; 8 nucleotides align to TRBD2. V gave up 3 bases and J gave up 3 bases; unmatched junction bases: 4. This CDR3 region has 14 residues. Germline CDR1 is SGHTA and CDR2 is FQGNSA.

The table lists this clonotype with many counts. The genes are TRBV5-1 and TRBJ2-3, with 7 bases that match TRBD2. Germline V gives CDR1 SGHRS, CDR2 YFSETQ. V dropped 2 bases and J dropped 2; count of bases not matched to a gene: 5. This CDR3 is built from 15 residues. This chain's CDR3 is CASSLTGGFTDTQYF. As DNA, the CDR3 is TGCGCCAGCAGCTTAACGGGGGGATTCACAGATACGCAGTATTTT.

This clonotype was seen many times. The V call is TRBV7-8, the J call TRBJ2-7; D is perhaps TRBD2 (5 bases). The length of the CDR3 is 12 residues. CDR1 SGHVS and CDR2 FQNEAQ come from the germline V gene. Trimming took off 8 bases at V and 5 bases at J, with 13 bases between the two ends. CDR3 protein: CASYTRADEQYF. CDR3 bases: TGTGCCAGCTACACGAGGGCAGACGAGCAGTACTTC.

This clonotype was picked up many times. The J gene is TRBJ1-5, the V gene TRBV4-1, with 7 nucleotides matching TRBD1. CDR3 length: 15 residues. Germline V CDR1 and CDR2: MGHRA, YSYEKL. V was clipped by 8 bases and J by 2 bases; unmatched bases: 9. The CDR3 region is CASGPTDRGNQPQHF. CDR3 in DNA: TGCGCCAGCGGGCCGACAGACAGGGGCAATCAGCCCCAGCATTTT.

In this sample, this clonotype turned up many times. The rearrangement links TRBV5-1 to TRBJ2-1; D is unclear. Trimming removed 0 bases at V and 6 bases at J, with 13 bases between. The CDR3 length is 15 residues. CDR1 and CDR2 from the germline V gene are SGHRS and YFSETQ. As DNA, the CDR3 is TGCGCCAGCAGCTTGGGCAGAGAGACTGTCAATGAGCAGTTCTTC. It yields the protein CASSLGRETVNEQFF.

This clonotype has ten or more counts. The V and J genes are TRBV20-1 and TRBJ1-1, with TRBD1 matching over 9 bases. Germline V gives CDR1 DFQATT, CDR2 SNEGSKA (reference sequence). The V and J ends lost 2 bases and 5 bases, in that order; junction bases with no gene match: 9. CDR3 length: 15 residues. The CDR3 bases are TGCAGTGCTAGAAAAACCGGGACAGGGTGGACTGAAGCTTTCTTT. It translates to CSARKTGTGWTEAFF.

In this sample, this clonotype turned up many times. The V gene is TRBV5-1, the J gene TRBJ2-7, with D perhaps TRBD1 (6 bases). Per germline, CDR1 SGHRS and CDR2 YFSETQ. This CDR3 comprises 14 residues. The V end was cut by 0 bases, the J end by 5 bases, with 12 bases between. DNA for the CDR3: TGCGCCAGCAGCTTGGACAGGGTGAGGCACGAGCAGTACTTC. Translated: CASSLDRVRHEQYF.

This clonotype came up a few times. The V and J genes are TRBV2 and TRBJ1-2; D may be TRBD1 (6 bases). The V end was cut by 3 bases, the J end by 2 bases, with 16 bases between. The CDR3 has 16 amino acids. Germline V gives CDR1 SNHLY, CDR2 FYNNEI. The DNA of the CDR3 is TGTGCCAGCAGTGACTCCCCAATGACAGGCAACTATGGCTACACCTTC. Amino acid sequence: CASSDSPMTGNYGYTF.

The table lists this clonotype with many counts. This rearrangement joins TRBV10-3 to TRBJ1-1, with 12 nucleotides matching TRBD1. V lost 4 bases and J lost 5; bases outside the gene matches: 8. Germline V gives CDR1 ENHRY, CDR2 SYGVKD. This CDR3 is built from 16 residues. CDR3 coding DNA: TGTGCCATCAGTGCTGGGACAGGGGGCGGTAAGACTGAAGCTTTCTTT. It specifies CAISAGTGGGKTEAFF.

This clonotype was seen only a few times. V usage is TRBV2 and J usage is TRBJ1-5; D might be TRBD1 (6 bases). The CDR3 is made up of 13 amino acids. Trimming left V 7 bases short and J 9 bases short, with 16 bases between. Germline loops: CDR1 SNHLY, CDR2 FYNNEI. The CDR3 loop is CASKGQQLRPQHF. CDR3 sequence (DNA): TGTGCCAGCAAGGGACAACAATTGAGGCCCCAGCATTTT.

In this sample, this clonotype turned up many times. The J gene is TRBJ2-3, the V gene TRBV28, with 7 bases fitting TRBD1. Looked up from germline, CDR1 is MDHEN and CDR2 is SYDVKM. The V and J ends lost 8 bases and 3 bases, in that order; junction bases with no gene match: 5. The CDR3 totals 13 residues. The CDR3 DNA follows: TGTGCCAGCCGACAGGGTGGGACAGATACGCAGTATTTT. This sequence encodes CASRQGGTDTQYF.

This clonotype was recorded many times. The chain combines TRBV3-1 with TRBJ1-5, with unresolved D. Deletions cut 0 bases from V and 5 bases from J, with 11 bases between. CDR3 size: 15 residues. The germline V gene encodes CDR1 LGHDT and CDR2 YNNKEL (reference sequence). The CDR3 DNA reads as TGTGCCAGCAGCCAAGACACAAGACTACATCAGCCCCAGCATTTT. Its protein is CASSQDTRLHQPQHF.

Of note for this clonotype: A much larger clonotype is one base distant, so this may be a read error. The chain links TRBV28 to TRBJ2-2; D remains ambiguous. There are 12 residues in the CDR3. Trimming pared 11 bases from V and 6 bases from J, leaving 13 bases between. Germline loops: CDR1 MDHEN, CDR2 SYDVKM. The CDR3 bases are TGTGCCTGCAATTTAGACGCCGGGGAGCTGTTTTTT. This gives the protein CACNLDAGELFF.

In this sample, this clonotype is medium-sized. The CDR3 bases are TGCGCCAGCAGCTTGGAGACAGATACGCAGTATTTT. It yields the protein CASSLETDTQYF. The chain has TRBV5-1 and TRBJ2-3, with D unresolved. Germline CDR1 SGHRS, CDR2 YFSETQ. This CDR3 has 12 residues. The ends were cut back, 0 bases at V and 3 bases at J, with 2 bases in the middle.

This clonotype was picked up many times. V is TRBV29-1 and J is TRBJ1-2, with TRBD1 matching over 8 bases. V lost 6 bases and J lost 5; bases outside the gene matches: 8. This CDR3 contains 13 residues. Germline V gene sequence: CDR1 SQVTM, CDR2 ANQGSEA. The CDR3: CSVVTQGGYGYTF. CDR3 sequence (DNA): TGCAGCGTGGTAACACAGGGGGGATATGGCTACACCTTC.

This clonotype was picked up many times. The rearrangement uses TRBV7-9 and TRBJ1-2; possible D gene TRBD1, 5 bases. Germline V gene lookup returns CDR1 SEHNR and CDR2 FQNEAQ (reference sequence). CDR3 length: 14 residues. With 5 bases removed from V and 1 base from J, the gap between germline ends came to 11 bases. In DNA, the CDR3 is TGTGCCAGCAGCGACAGAGCGTTTAACTATGGCTACACCTTC. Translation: CASSDRAFNYGYTF.

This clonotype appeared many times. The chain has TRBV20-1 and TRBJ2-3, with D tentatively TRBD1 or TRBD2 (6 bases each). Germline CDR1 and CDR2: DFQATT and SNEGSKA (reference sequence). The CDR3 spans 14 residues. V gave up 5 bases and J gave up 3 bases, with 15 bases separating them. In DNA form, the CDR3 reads TGCAGTGCTCGGGGGCCCTCAGGGACAGATACGCAGTATTTT. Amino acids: CSARGPSGTDTQYF.

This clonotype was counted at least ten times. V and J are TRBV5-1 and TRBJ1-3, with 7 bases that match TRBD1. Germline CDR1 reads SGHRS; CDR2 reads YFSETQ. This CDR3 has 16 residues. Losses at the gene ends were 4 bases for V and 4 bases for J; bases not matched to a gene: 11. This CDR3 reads CASSPGARGMGNTIYF. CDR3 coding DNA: TGCGCCAGCAGCCCAGGGGCCAGGGGGATGGGAAACACCATATATTTT.

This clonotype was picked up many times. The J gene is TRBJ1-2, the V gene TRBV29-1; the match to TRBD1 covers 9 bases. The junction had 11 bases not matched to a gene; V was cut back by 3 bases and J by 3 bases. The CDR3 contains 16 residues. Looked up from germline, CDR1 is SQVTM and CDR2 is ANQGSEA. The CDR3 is CSVEAHRGQWDYGYTF. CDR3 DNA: TGCAGCGTTGAGGCTCACAGGGGGCAATGGGACTATGGCTACACCTTC. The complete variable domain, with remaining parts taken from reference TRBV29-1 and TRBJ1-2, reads SAVISQKPSRDICQRGTSLTIQCQVDSQVTMMFWYRQQPGQSLTLIATANQGSEATYESGFVIDKFPISRPNLTFSTLTVSNMSPEDSSIYLCSVEAHRGQWDYGYTFGSGTRLTVV.

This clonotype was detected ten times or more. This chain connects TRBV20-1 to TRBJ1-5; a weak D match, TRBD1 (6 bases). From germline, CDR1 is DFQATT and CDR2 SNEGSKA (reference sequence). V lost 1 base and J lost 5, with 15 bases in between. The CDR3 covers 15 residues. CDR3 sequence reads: CSARVGGQVDQPQHF. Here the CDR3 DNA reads TGCAGTGCTAGAGTTGGGGGGCAAGTCGATCAGCCCCAGCATTTT.

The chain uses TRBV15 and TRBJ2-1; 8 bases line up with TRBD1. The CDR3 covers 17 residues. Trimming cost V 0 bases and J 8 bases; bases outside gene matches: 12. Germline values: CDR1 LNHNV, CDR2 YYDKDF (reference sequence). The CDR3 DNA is TGTGCCACCAGCAGAGATCGTGAAGGACAGGGAGAGGATGAGCAGTTCTTC. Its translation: CATSRDREGQGEDEQFF.

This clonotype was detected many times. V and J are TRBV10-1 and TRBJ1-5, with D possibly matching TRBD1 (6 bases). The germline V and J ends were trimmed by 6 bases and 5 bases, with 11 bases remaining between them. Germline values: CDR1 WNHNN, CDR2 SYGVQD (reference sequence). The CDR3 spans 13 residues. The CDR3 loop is CASSNRGDQPQHF. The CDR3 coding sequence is TGCGCCAGCAGCAATAGGGGGGATCAGCCCCAGCATTTT.

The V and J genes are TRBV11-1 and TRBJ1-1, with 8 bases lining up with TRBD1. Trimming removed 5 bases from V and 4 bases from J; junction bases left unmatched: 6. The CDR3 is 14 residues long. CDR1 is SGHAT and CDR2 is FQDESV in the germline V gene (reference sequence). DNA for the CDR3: TGTGCCAGCAGCGGTACAGGGGGAGGCACTGAAGCTTTCTTT. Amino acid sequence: CASSGTGGGTEAFF.

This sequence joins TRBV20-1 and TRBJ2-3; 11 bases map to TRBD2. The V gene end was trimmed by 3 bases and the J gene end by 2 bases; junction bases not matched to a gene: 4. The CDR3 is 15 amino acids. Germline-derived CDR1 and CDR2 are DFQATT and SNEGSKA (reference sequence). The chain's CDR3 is CSARLAGGVTDTQYF. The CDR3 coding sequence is TGCAGTGCTAGGCTAGCGGGGGGTGTCACAGATACGCAGTATTTT.

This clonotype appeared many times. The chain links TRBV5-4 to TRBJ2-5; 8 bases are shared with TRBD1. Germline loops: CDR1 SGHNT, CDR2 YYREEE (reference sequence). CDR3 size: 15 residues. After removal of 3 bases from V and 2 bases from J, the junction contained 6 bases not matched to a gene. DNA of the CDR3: TGTGCCAGCAGCTCTCAGGGGGCGTTACAAGAGACCCAGTACTTC. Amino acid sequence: CASSSQGALQETQYF.